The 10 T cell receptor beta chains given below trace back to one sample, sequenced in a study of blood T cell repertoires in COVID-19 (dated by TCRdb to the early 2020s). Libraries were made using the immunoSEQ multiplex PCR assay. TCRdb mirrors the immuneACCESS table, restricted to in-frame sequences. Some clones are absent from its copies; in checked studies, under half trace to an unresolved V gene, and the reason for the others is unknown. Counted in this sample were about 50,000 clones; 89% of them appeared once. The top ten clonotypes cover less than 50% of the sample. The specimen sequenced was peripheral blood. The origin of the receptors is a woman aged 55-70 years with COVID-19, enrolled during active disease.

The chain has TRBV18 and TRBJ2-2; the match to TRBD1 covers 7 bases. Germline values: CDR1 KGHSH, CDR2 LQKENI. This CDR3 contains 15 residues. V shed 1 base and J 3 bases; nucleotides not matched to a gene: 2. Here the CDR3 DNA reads TGTGCCAGCTCACCACTAACAGGGGACACCGGGGAGCTGTTTTTT. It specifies CASSPLTGDTGELFF.

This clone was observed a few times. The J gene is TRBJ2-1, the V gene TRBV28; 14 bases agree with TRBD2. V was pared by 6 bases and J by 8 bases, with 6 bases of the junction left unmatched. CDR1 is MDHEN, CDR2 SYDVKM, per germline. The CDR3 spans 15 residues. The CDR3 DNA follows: TGTGCCAGCAGGCAGACTAGCGGGAGGGTGCATGAGCAGTTCTTC. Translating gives CASRQTSGRVHEQFF. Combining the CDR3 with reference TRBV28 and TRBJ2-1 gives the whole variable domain DVKVTQSSRYLVKRTGEKVFLECVQDMDHENMFWYRQDPGLGLRLIYFSYDVKMKEKGDIPEGYSVSREKKERFSLILESASTNQTSMYLCASRQTSGRVHEQFFGPGTRLTVL.

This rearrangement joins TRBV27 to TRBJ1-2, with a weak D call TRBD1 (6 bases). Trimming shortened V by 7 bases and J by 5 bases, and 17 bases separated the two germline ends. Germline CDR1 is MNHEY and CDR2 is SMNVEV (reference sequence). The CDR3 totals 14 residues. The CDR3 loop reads CASNPQGKRYGYTF. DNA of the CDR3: TGTGCCAGCAACCCCCAGGGGAAACGGTATGGCTACACCTTC.

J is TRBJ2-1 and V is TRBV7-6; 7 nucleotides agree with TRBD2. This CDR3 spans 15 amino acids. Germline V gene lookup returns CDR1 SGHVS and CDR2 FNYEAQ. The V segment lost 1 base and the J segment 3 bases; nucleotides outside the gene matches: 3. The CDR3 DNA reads TGTGCCAGCAGCTTAGTGGCTAGCGGCTACAATGAGCAGTTCTTC. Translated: CASSLVASGYNEQFF.

The CDR3 sequence is CAIRDSENEQFF. The CDR3 coding sequence is TGTGCCATCAGGGACAGTGAGAATGAGCAGTTCTTC. This chain joins TRBV10-3 and TRBJ2-1; D perhaps matches TRBD1 (6 bases). The CDR3 runs to 12 residues. V was pared by 6 bases and J by 7 bases, with 10 bases between. Looked up from germline, CDR1 is ENHRY and CDR2 is SYGVKD.

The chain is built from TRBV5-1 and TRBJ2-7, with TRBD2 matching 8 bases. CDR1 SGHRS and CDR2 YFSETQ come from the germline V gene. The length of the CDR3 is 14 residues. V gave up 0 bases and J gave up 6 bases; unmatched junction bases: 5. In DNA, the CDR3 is TGCGCCAGCAGCTTGGGGGGGACTAGGGGCGAGCAGTACTTC. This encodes CASSLGGTRGEQYF.

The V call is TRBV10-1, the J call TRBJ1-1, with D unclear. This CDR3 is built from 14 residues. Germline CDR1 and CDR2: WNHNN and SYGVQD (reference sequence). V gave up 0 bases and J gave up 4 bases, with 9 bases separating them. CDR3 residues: CASSESRTGTEAFF. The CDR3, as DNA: TGCGCCAGCAGTGAGTCTAGAACTGGCACTGAAGCTTTCTTT.

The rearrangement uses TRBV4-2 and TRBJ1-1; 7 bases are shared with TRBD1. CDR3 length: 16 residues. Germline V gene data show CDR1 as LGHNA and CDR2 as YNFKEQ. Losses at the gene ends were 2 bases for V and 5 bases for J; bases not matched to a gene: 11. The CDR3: CASSQPKTGWGTEAFF. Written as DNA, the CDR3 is TGTGCCAGCAGCCAACCCAAGACAGGGTGGGGGACTGAAGCTTTCTTT.

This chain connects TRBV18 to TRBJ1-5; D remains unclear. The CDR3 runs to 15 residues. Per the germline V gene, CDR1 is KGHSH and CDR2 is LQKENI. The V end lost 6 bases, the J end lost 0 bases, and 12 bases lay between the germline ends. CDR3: CASSERGNSNQPQHF. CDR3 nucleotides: TGTGCCAGCTCCGAGAGAGGGAATAGCAATCAGCCCCAGCATTTT.

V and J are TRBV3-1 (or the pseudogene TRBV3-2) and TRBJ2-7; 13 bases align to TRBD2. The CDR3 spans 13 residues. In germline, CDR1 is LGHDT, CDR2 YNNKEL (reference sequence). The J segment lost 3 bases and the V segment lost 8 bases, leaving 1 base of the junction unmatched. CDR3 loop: CASGLAGDYEQYF. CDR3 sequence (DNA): TGTGCCAGCGGACTAGCGGGGGACTACGAGCAGTACTTC.